This TCR beta chain was found in a study of CD8+ T cells in alopecia areata. Across the study: The drug, tofacitinib, lasted 6 to 18 months, followed by 6 months off drug. Severity was scored as percentage of affected scalp area in treated patients.

In each case, RNA was isolated and then reverse transcribed into cDNA as the sequencing template. This table comes from immunoSEQ multiplex PCR, and its TCRdb copy is limited to in-frame clones, with some not included. The sample consists of about 94,000 clones, just over 70% of them appearing once. Treatment in this sample: oral pan-JAK inhibitor, 5-10 mg twice daily. Germline V gene sequence: CDR1 LNHDA, CDR2 SQIVND (reference sequence). Deletions cut 3 bases from V and 1 base from J, with 12 bases between. The CDR3 is 15 amino acids. This receptor was taken from a human donor with alopecia areata. The sample here was CD8+ T cells sorted from blood, taken around week 44, from a patient treated with tofacitinib. V is TRBV19 and J is TRBJ1-2; D is possibly TRBD1 (5 bases). CDR3 protein: CASSMSGTGNYGYTF. The CDR3 nucleotides read TGTGCCAGTAGTATGTCGGGGACGGGTAACTATGGCTACACCTTC.